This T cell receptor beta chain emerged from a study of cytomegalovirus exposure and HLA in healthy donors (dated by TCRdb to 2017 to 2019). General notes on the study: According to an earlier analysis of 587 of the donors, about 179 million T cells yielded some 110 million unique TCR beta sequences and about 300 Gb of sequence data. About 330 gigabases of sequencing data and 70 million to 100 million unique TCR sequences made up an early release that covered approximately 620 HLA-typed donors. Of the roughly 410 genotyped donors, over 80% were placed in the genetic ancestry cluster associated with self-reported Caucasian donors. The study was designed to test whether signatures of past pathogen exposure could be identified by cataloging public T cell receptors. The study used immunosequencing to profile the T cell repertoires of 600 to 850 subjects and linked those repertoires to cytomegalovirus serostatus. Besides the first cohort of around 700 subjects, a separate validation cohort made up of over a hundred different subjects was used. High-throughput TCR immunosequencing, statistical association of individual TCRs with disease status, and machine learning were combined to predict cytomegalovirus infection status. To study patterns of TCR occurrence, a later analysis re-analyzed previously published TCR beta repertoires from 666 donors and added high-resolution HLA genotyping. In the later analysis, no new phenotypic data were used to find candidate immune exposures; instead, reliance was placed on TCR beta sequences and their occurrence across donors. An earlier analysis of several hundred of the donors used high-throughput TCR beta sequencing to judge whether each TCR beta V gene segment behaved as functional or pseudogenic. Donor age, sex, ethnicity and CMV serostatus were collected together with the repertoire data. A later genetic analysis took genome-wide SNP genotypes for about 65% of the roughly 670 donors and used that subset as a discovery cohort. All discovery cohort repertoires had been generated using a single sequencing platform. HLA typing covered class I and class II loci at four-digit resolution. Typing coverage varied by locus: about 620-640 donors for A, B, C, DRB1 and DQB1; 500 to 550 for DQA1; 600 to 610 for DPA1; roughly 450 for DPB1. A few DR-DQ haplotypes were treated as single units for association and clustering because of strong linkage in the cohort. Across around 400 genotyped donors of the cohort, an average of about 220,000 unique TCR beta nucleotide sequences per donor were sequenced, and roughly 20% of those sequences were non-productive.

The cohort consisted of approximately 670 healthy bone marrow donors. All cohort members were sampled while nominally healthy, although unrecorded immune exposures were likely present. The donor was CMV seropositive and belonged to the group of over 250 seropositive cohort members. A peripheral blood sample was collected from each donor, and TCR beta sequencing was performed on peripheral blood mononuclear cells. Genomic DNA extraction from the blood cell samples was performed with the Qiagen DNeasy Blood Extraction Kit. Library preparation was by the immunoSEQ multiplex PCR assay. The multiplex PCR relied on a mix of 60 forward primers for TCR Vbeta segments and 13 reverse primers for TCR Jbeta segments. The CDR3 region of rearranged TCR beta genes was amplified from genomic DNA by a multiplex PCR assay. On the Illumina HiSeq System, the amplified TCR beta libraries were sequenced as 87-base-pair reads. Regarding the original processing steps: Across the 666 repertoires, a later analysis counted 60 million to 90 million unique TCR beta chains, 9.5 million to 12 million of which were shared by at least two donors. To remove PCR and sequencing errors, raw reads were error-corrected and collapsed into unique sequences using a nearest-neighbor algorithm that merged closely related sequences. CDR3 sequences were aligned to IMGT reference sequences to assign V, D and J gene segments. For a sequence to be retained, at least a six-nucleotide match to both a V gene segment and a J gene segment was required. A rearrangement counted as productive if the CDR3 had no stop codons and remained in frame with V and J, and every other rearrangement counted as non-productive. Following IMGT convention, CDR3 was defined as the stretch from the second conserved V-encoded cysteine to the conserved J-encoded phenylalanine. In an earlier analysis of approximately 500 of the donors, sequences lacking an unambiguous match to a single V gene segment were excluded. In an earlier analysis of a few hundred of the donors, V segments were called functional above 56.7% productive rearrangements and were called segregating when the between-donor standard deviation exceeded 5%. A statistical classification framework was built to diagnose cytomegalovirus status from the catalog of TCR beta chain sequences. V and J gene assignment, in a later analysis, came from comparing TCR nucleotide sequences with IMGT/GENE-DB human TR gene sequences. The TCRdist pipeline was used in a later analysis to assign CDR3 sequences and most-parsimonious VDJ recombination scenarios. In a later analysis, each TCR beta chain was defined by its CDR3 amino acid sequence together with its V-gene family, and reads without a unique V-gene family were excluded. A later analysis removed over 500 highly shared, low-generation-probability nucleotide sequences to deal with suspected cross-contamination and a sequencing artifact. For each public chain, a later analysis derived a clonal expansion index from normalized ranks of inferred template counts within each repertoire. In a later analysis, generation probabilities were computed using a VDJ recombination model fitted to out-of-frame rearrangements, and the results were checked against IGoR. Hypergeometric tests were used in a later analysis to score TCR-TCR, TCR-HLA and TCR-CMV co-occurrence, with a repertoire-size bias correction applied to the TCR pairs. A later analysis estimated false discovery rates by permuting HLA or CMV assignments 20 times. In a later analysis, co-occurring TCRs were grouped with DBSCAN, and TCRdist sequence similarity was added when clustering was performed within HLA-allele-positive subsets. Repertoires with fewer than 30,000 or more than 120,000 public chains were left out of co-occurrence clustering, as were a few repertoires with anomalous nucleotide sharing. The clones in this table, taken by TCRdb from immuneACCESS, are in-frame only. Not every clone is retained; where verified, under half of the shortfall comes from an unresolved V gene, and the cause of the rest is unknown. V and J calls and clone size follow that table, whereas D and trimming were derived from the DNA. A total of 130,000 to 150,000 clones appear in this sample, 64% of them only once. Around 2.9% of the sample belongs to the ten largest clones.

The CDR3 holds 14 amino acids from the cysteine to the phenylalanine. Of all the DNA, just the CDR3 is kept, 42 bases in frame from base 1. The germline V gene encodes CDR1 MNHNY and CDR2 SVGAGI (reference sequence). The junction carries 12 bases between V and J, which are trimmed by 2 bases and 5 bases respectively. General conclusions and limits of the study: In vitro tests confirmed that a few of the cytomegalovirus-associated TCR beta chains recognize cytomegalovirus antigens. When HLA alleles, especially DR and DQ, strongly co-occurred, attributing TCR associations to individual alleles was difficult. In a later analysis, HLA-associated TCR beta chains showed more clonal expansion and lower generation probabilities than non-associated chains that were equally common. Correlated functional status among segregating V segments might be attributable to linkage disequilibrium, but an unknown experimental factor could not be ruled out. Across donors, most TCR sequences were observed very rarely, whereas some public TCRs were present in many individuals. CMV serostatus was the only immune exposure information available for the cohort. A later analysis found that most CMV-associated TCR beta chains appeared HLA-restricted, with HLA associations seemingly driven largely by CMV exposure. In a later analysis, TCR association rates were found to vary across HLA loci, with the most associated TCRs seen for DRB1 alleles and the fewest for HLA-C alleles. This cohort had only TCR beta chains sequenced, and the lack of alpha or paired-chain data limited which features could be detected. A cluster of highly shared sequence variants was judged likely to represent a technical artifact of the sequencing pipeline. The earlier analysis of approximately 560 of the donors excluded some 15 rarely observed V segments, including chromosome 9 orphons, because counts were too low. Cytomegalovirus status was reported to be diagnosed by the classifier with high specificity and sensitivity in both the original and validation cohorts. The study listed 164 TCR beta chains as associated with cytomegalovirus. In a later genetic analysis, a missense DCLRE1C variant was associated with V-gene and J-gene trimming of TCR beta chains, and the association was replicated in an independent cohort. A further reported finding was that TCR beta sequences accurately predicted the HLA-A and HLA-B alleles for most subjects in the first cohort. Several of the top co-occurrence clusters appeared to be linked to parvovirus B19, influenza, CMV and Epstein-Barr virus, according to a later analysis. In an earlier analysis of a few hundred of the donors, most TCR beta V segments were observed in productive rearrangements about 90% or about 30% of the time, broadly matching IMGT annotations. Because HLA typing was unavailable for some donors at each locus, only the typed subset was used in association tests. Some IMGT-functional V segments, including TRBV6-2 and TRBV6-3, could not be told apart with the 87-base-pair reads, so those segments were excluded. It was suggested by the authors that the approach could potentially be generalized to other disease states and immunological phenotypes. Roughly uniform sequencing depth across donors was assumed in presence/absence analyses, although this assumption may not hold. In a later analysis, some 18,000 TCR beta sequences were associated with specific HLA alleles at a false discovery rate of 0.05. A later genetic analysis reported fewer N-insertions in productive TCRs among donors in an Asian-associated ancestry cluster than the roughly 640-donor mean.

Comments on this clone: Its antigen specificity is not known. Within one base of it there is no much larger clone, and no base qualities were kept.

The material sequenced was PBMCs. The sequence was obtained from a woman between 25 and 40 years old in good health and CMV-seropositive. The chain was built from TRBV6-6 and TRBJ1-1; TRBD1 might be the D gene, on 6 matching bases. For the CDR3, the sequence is CASSYIGQGTEAFF. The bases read TGTGCCAGCAGTTACATCGGGCAGGGGACTGAAGCTTTCTTT.